This T cell receptor (beta chain) was captured in a study of neoadjuvant nivolumab and ipilimumab in lung cancer (TCRdb year 2020). About the study as a whole: Nivolumab was administered intravenously at 3 mg/kg on days 1, 15 and 29, and in the combination arm ipilimumab 1 mg/kg was added on day 1 only. The primary trial endpoint was the major pathologic response (MPR) rate in the intention-to-treat population in each study arm. In the trial, 45 or so patients with operable NSCLC were treated, of whom approximately 23 were randomized to nivolumab monotherapy and some 20 to nivolumab plus ipilimumab. TCR repertoires in pretherapy (baseline) peripheral blood were compared with TCR repertoires in tumors resected at surgery after neoadjuvant immune checkpoint blockade. Seven patients had matched pretherapy and resected tumor pairs analyzed, with four treated with nivolumab and three with nivolumab plus ipilimumab.

As encoded in the germline V gene (reference sequence), CDR1 is SEHNR while CDR2 is FQNEAQ. V was cut back by 8 bases and J by 6 bases, leaving a gap of 20 bases between them. The CDR3 runs 15 residues from the cysteine to the phenylalanine. The read is trimmed to its CDR3 DNA, 45 bases read in frame from base 1. Broad study findings and their caveats: A small number of samples underwent TCR sequencing. TCR richness and clonality were greater in resected tumors than in tumor-adjacent uninvolved lung, and increases were seen in more dual-therapy-treated tumors. Pretherapy blood TCR richness correlated positively with richness in tumors resected after neoadjuvant therapy (Spearman R ≈ 0.79). From pretherapy to surgery, increases in tumor T-cell richness and clonality were observed in three of three dual-therapy tumors but in only two of four nivolumab-treated tumors. There was no significant correlation between TCR clonality and pathologic tumor regression, and just a single major-pathologic-response sample was available for the clonality-regression analysis.

Receptor libraries were prepared by the immunoSEQ multiplex PCR assay. Processing in the source paper ran as follows. Repertoires were summarized in terms of richness and clonality, and significantly expanded and contracted clones between pre- and post-therapy samples were identified. The immuneACCESS repertoire file appears here via TCRdb, limited to in-frame rearrangements. These files lack a portion of the clones; in checked studies, under half of the deficit traces to unresolved V genes, and the cause of the others is not known. V and J calls and clone size are given by that table; D and trimming were obtained from the DNA. Counted in this sample were about 10,000 clones; around 80% of them appeared once. In total, the top ten clones hold about 3% of the sample. As to this clone: Its antigen has not been determined. No clone much larger than this one lies a single base away; base qualities are absent.

The time point label of this sample denotes: pretherapy, before neoadjuvant immune checkpoint inhibitors. Samples came from the phase 2 randomized NEOSTAR trial, which tested neoadjuvant nivolumab or nivolumab plus ipilimumab followed by surgery in operable NSCLC. This receptor chain uses TRBV7-9 and TRBJ2-1; a weak D assignment points to TRBD2 (9 bases agree). The sample consisted of peripheral blood, taken before neoadjuvant nivolumab, alone or with ipilimumab. This clonotype was obtained from an adult with non-small cell lung cancer. The bases are TGTGCCAGCGTCCTAGCGGGACAGGATTCCAATGAGCAGTTCTTC. Its protein reads: CASVLAGQDSNEQFF.